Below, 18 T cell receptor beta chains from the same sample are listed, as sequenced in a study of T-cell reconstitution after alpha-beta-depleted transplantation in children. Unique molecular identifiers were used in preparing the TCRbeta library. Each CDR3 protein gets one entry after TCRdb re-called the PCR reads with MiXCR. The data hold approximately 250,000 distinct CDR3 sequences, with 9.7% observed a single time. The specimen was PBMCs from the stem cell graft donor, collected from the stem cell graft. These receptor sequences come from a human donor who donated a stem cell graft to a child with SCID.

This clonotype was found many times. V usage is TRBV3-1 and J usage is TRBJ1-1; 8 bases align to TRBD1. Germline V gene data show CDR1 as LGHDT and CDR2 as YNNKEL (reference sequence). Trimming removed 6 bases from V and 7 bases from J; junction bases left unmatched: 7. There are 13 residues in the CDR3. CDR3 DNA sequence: TGTGCCAGCAGGGGAGGACAGGGAGATGAAGCTTTCTTT. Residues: CASRGGQGDEAFF.

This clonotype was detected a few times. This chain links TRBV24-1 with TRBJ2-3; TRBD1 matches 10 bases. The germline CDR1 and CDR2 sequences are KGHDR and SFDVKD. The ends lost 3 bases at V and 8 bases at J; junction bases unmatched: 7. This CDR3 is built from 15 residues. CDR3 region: CATSDPGQGRSTQYF. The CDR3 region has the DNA TGTGCCACCAGTGATCCGGGACAGGGGAGGAGTACGCAGTATTTT.

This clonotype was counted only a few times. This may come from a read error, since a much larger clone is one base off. CDR3 region: CASSSTWETQSF. The CDR3 region has the DNA TGTGCCAGCAGCTCCACATGGGAGACCCAGTCCTTC. The chain recombines TRBV7-2 with TRBJ2-5; possibly TRBD2 for D (5 bases). In germline, CDR1 is SGHTA, CDR2 FQGNSA. The CDR3 totals 12 residues. Complete variable domain (other parts from reference TRBV7-2 and TRBJ2-5): GAGVSQSPSNKVTEKGKDVELRCDPISGHTALYWYRQSLGQGLEFLIYFQGNSAPDKSGLPSDRFSAERTGGSVSTLTIQRTQQEDSAVYLCASSSTWETQSFGPGTRLLVL.

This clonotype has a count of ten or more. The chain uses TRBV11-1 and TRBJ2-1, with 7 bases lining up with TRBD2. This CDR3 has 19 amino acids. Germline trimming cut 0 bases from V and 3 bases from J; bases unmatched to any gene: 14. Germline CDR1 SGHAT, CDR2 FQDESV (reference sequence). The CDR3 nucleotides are TGTGCCAGCAGCTTAGCAGGCTGGGGAAGCGGGGTCGTCTACAATGAGCAGTTCTTC. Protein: CASSLAGWGSGVVYNEQFF.

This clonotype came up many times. This chain's CDR3 is CSAREGNRDSPLHF. The CDR3 nucleotides are TGCAGTGCTAGAGAGGGGAATCGGGATTCACCCCTCCACTTT. This chain joins TRBV20-1 and TRBJ1-6, with D hard to call. The germline CDR1 and CDR2 sequences are DFQATT and SNEGSKA (reference sequence). This CDR3 is built from 14 residues. Deletions cut 0 bases from V and 8 bases from J, with 11 bases between.

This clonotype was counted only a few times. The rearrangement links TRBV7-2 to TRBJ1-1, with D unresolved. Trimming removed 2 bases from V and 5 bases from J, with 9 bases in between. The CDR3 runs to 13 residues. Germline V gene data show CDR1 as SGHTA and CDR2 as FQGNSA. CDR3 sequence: CASSLPPGTEAFF. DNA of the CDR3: TGTGCCAGCAGCTTACCCCCGGGGACTGAAGCTTTCTTT.

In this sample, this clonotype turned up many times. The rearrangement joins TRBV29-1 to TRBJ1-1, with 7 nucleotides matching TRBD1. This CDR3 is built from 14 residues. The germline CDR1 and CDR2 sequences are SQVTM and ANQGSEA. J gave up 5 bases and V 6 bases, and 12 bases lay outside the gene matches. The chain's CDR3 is CSVLRTGLTTEAFF. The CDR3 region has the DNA TGCAGCGTCCTAAGGACAGGTCTGACGACTGAAGCTTTCTTT.

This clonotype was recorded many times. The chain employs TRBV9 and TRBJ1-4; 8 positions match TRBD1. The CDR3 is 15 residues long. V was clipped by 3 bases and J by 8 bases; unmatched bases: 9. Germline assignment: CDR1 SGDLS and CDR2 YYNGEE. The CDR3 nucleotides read TGTGCCAGCAGCGGAGACAGGGGTTGTTGGGAAAAACTGTTTTTT. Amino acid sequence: CASSGDRGCWEKLFF.

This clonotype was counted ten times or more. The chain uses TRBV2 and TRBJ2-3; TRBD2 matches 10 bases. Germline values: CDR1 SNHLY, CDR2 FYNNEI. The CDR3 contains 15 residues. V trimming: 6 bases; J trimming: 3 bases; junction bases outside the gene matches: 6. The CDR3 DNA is TGTGCCAGCAGGCCACTAGCGGGGCGGACAGATACGCAGTATTTT. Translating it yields CASRPLAGRTDTQYF.

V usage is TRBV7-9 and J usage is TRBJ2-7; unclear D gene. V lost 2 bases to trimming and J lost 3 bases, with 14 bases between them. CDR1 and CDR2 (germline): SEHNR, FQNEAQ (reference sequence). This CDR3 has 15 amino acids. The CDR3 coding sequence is TGTGCCAGCAGCTTAAGCGAACGGGCTCTCTACGAGCAGTACTTC. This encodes CASSLSERALYEQYF.

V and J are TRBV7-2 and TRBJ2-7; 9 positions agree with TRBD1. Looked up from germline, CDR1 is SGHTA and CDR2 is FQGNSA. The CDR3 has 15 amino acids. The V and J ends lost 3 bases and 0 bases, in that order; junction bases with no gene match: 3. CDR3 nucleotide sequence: TGTGCCAGCAGCTTCGGACAGGGGTTCTCCTACGAGCAGTACTTC. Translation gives CASSFGQGFSYEQYF.

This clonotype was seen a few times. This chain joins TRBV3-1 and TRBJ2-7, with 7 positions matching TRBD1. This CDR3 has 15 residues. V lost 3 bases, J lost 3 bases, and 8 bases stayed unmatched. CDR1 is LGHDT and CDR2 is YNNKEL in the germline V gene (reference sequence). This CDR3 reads CASSQGEQGIYEQYF. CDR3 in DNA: TGTGCCAGCAGCCAGGGGGAACAGGGGATCTACGAGCAGTACTTC.

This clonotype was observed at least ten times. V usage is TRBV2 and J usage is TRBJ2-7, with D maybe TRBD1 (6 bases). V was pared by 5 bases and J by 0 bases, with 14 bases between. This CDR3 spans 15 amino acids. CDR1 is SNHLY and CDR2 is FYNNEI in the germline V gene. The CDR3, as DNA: TGTGCCAGCAGTCCCAGGGACACGAGCTCCTACGAGCAGTACTTC. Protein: CASSPRDTSSYEQYF.

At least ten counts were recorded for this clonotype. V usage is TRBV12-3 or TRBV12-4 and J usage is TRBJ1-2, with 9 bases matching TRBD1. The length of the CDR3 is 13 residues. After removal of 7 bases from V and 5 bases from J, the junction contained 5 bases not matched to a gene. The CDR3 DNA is TGTGCCAGCACCGTGGGGACAGGGTATGGCTACACCTTC. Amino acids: CASTVGTGYGYTF.

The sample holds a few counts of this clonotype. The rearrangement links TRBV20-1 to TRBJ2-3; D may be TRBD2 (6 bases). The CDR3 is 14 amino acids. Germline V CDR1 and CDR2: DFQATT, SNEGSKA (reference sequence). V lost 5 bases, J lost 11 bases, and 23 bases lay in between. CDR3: CSARWTTSRDGQYF. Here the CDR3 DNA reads TGCAGTGCTCGGTGGACTACCTCCCGGGATGGGCAGTATTTT.

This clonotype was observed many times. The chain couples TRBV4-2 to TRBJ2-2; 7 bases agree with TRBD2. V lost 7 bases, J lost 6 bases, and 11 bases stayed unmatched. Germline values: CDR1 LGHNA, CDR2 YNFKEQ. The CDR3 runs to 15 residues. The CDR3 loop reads CASTRSGGESGELFF. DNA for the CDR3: TGTGCCAGCACCCGGAGTGGGGGGGAGTCCGGGGAGCTGTTTTTT.

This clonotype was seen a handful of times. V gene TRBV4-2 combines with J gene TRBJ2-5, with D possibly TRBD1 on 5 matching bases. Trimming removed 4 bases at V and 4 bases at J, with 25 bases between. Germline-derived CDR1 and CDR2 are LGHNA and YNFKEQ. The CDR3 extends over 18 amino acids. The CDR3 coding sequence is TGTGCCAGCAGCCCCGGCCTCCCCAGGGTGGGTACAAGAGAGACCCAGTACTTC. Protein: CASSPGLPRVGTRETQYF.

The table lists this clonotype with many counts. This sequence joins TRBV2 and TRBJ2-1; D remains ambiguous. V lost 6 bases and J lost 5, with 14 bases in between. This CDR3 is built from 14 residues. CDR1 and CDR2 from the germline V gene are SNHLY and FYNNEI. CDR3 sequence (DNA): TGTGCCAGCAGCGAACGGTTAGTTAACAATGAGCAGTTCTTC. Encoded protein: CASSERLVNNEQFF.